Following are 17 T cell receptor beta chains from one sample sequenced in a study of blood T cell repertoires in COVID-19. Clones were read by immunoSEQ multiplex PCR, and TCRdb kept only the in-frame ones, dropping some. The table records 300,000 or so clones, 80% to 90% of them present only once. What was sequenced was peripheral blood. The receptor set was obtained from a man younger than 30 who had recovered from COVID-19.

This clone was seen just once. The chain carries TRBV3-1 (or the pseudogene TRBV3-2) and TRBJ2-2, with TRBD1 identical over 8 bases. V lost 5 bases to trimming and J lost 6 bases; unmatched junction nucleotides: 8. From germline, CDR1 is LGHDT and CDR2 YNNKEL (reference sequence). The CDR3 is 15 residues long. The CDR3, as DNA: TGTGCCAGCAGCATACGACGGACAGGGCCCGGGGAGCTGTTTTTT. Translation: CASSIRRTGPGELFF.

J is TRBJ2-7 and V is TRBV12-3 or TRBV12-4; D gene unclear. V gave up 6 bases and J gave up 6 bases, with 12 bases separating them. The CDR3 length is 12 residues. CDR3 nucleotides: TGTGCCAGCAGCAGTTCTAGAGCCGAGCAGTACTTC. Translation: CASSSSRAEQYF.

The chain carries TRBV7-2 and TRBJ1-5; a weak D match, TRBD1 (6 bases). Trimming removed 5 bases at V and 9 bases at J, with 17 bases between. The CDR3 length is 14 residues. The germline V gene has CDR1 SGHTA and CDR2 FQGNSA. This CDR3 reads CASSLSEGVGPQHF. The CDR3 bases are TGTGCCAGCAGCCTCTCCGAGGGGGTCGGGCCCCAGCATTTT.

V and J are TRBV11-2 and TRBJ2-5, with 10 bases matching TRBD2. Trimming removed 7 bases from V and 5 bases from J; junction bases left unmatched: 10. The CDR3 is 15 residues long. The germline gives CDR1 SGHAT, CDR2 FQNNGV. Here the CDR3 DNA reads TGTGCCAGCAACCCGGGACTAGCGTCTTTGGAGACCCAGTACTTC. It yields the protein CASNPGLASLETQYF. The full variable domain, with the rest looked up from reference TRBV11-2 and TRBJ2-5, is EAGVAQSPRYKIIEKRQSVAFWCNPISGHATLYWYQQILGQGPKLLIQFQNNGVVDDSQLPKDRFSAERLKGVDSTLKIQPAKLEDSAVYLCASNPGLASLETQYFGPGTRLLVL.

This sequence joins TRBV19 and TRBJ1-2; tentative D call: TRBD1 (5 bases). The CDR3 runs to 12 residues. The germline V and J ends were trimmed by 1 base and 8 bases, with 8 bases remaining between them. Germline V gene lookup returns CDR1 LNHDA and CDR2 SQIVND (reference sequence). CDR3 loop: CASSIGGRGYTF. The CDR3 bases are TGTGCCAGTAGTATAGGGGGCCGGGGCTACACCTTC.

The table lists this clone with a few counts. This rearrangement joins TRBV10-3 to TRBJ1-1, with D perhaps TRBD1 (6 bases). The CDR3 consists of 15 residues. Germline values: CDR1 ENHRY, CDR2 SYGVKD. The germline V and J ends were trimmed by 0 bases and 4 bases, with 12 bases remaining between them. Here the CDR3 reads CAISESTGLPTEAFF. Written as DNA, the CDR3 is TGTGCCATCAGTGAGTCGACAGGCCTACCCACTGAAGCTTTCTTT.

The chain couples TRBV6-5 to TRBJ2-7; 8 nucleotides agree with TRBD2. The CDR3 totals 15 residues. Germline V gives CDR1 MNHEY, CDR2 SVGAGI. V lost 2 bases, J lost 2 bases, and 5 bases stayed unmatched. The CDR3 sequence: CASSYERENTYEQYF. The CDR3 bases are TGTGCCAGCAGTTACGAGCGGGAGAACACCTACGAGCAGTACTTC.

The chain is built from TRBV4-3 and TRBJ2-3; D is ambiguous. CDR1 and CDR2 from the germline V gene are LGHNA and YSLEER. V lost 0 bases, J lost 3 bases, and 4 bases lay in between. This CDR3 has 13 amino acids. CDR3 coding DNA: TGCGCCAGCAGCCAAGATAATACAGATACGCAGTATTTT. Translation: CASSQDNTDTQYF.

DNA of the CDR3: TGTGCCAGCAGCTTAGGATCAGGGAACACAGATACGCAGTATTTT. Translated, it gives CASSLGSGNTDTQYF. This chain uses TRBV7-2 with TRBJ2-3; the D gene is possibly TRBD1 (5 bases). Trimming removed 1 base from V and 2 bases from J, with 10 bases in between. This CDR3 contains 15 residues. Germline CDR1 is SGHTA and CDR2 is FQGNSA.

This rearrangement joins TRBV19 to TRBJ1-6, with 8 bases that match TRBD1. With V trimmed by 6 bases and J by 10 bases, 8 bases remained unmatched. Germline CDR1 is LNHDA and CDR2 is SQIVND (reference sequence). The CDR3 totals 14 residues. The CDR3 loop reads CASSLRDRNSPLHF. CDR3 bases: TGTGCCAGTAGCCTCCGGGACAGGAACTCACCCCTCCACTTT.

CDR3 protein: CSVENRIQGTRELFF. The CDR3 DNA reads TGCAGCGTTGAAAATCGCATCCAGGGGACCAGAGAGCTGTTTTTT. The genes are TRBV29-1 and TRBJ2-2; D may be TRBD1 (6 bases). The CDR3 spans 15 residues. V was cut by 2 bases and J by 11 bases, with 21 bases left in between. Per the germline V gene, CDR1 is SQVTM and CDR2 is ANQGSEA.

The chain couples TRBV2 to TRBJ1-2; 9 nucleotides match TRBD1. Germline CDR1 reads SNHLY; CDR2 reads FYNNEI. The V segment lost 4 bases and the J segment 6 bases; nucleotides outside the gene matches: 3. The CDR3 consists of 13 residues. The CDR3 region has the DNA TGTGCCAGCAGTGCGGGACAGGGTAATGGCTACACCTTC. Its translation is CASSAGQGNGYTF.

The V call is TRBV2, the J call TRBJ2-3; TRBD1 matches at 9 bases. The CDR3 covers 15 residues. The germline gives CDR1 SNHLY, CDR2 FYNNEI. J lost 8 bases, V lost 7 bases, and 13 bases had no gene match. The CDR3 DNA is TGTGCCAGCATTCCCGGGACAGGGAATTGGGTTACGCAGTATTTT. Protein product: CASIPGTGNWVTQYF.

The CDR3 DNA follows: TGCGCCAGCAGCCAAGAGGGGGGAGGCAATCAGCCCCAGCATTTT. The encoded protein is CASSQEGGGNQPQHF. The rearrangement links TRBV4-1 to TRBJ1-5, with TRBD1 as a possible D gene (5 bases). This CDR3 is built from 15 residues. V was shortened by 0 bases and J by 2 bases, with 8 bases between the two germline ends. Per germline, CDR1 MGHRA and CDR2 YSYEKL.

The V gene is TRBV27, the J gene TRBJ2-7, with TRBD2 identical over 8 bases. With 4 bases clipped from V and 2 bases from J, the junction kept 1 base outside the gene matches. The CDR3 spans 13 residues. Germline loops: CDR1 MNHEY, CDR2 SMNVEV (reference sequence). CDR3 loop: CASSSGLAYEQYF. CDR3 sequence (DNA): TGTGCCAGCAGTTCGGGACTAGCCTACGAGCAGTACTTC.

This sequence joins TRBV6-1 and TRBJ1-2; 12 bases are shared with TRBD1. This CDR3 region has 14 residues. Per the germline V gene, CDR1 is MNHNS and CDR2 is SASEGT. J lost 7 bases, V lost 3 bases, and 3 bases had no gene match. DNA for the CDR3: TGTGCCAGCAGTGAGGGACAGGGGGCCTCTGGCTACACCTTC. Its translation is CASSEGQGASGYTF.

This rearrangement joins TRBV9 to TRBJ1-1, with a tentative D call TRBD1 (6 bases). V lost 0 bases and J 1 base, leaving 10 bases between the germline ends. Germline CDR1 reads SGDLS; CDR2 reads YYNGEE. This CDR3 has 15 residues. CDR3 in amino acids: CASSVAGHQNTEAFF. The DNA for the CDR3 is TGTGCCAGCAGCGTAGCGGGACATCAGAACACTGAAGCTTTCTTT. Full variable domain (remainder filled in from reference TRBV9 and TRBJ1-1): DSGVTQTPKHLITATGQRVTLRCSPRSGDLSVYWYQQSLDQGLQFLIQYYNGEERAKGNILERFSAQQFPDLHSELNLSSLELGDSALYFCASSVAGHQNTEAFFGQGTRLTVV.